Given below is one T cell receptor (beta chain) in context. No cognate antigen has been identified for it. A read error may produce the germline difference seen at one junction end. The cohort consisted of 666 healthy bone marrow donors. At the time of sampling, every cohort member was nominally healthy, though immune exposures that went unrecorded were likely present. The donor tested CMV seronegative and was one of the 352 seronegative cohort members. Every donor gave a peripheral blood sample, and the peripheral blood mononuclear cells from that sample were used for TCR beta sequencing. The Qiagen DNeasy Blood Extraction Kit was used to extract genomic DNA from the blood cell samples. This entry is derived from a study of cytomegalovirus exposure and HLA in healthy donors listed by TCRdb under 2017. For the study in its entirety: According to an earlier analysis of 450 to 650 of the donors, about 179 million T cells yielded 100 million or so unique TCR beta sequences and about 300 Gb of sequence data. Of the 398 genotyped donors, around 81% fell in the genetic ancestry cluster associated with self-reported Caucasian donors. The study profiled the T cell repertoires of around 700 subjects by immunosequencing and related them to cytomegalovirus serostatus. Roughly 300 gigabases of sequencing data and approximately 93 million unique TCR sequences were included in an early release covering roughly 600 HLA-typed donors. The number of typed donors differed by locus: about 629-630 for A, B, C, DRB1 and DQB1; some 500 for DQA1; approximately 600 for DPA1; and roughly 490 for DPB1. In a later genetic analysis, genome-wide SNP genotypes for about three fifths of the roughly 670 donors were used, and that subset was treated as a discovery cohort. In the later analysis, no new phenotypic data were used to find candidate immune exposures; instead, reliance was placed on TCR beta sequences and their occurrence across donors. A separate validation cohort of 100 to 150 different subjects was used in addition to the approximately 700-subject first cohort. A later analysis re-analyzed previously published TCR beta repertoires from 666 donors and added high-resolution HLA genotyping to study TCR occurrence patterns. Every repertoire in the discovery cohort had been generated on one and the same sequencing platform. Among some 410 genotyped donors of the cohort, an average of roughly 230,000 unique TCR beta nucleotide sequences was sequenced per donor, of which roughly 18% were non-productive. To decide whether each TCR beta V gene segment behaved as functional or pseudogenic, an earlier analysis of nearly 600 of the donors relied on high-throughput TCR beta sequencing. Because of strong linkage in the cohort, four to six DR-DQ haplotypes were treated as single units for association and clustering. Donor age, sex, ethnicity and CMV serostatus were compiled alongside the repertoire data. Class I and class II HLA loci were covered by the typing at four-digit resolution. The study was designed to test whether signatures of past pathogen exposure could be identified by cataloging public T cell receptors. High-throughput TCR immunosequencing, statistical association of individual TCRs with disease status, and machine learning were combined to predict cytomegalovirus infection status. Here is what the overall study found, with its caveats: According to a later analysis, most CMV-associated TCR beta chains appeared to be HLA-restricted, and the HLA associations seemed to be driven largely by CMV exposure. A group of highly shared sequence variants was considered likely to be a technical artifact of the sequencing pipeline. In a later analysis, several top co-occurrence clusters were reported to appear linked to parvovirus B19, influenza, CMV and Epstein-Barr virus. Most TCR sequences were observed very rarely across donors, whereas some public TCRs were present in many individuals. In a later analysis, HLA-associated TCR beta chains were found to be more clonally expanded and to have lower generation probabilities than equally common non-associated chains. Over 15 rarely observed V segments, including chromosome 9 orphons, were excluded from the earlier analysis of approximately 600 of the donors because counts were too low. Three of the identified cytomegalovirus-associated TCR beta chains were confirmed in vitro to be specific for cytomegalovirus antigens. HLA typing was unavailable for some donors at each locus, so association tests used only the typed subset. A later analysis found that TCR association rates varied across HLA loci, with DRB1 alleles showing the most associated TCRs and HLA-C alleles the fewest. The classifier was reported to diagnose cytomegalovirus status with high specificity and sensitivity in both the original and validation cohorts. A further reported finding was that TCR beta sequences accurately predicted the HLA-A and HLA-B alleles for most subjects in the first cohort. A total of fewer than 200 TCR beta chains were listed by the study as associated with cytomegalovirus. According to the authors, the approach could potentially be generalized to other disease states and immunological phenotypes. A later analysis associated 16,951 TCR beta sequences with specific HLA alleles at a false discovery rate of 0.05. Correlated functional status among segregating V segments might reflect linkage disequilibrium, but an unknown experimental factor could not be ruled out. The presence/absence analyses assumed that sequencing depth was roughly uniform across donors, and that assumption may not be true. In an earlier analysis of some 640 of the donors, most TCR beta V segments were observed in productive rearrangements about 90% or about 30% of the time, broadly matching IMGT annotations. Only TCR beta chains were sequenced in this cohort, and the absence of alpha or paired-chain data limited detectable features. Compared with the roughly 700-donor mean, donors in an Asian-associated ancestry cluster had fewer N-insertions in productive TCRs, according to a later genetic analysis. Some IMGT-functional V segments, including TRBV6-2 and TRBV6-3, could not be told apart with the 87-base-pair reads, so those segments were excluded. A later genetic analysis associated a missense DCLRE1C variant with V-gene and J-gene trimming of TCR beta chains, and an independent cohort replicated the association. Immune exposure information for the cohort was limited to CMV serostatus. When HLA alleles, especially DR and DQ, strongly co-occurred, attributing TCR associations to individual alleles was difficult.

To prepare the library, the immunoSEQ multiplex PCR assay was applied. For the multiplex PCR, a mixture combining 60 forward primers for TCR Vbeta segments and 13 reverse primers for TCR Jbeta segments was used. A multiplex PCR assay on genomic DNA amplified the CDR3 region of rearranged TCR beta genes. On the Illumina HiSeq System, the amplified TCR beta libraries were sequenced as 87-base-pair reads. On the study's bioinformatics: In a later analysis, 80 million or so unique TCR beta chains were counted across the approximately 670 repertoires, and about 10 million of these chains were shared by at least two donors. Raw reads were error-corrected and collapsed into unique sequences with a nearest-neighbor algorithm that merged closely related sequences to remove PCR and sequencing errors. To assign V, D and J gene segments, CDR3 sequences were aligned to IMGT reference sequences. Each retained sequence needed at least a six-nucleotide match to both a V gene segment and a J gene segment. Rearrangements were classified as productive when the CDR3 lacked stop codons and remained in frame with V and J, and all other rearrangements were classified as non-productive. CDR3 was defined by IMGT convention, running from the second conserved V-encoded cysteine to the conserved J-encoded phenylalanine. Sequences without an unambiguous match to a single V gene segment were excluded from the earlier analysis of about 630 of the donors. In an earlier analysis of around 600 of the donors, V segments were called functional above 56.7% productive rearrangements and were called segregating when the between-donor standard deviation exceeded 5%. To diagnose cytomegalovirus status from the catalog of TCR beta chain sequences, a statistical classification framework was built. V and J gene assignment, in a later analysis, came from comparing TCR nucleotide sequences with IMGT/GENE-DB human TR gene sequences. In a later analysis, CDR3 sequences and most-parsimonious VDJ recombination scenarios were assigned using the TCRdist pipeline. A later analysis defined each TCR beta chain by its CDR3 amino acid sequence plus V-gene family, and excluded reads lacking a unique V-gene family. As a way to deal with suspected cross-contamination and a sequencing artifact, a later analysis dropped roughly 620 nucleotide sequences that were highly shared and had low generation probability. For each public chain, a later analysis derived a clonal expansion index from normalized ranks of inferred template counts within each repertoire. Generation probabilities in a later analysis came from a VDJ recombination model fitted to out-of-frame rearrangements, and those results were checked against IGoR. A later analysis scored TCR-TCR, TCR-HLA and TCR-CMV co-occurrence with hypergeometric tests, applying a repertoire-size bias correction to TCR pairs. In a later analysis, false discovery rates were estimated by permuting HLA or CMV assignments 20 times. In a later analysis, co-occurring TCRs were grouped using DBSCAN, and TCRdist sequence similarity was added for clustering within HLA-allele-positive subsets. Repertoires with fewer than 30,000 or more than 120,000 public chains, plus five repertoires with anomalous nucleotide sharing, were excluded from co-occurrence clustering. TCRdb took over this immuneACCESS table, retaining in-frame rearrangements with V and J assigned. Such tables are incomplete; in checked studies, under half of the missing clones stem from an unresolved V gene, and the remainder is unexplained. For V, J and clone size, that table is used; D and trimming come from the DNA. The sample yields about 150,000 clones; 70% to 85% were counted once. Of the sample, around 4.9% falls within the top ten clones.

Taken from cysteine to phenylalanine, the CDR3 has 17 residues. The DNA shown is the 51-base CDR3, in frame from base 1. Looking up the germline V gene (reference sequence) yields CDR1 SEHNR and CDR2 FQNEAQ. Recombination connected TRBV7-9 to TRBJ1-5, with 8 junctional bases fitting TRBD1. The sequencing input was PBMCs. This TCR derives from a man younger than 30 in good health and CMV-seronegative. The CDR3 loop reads CSSSLTGDPNSNQPQHF. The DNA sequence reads TGTTCCAGCAGCTTGACAGGGGACCCCAATAGCAATCAGCCCCAGCATTTT.